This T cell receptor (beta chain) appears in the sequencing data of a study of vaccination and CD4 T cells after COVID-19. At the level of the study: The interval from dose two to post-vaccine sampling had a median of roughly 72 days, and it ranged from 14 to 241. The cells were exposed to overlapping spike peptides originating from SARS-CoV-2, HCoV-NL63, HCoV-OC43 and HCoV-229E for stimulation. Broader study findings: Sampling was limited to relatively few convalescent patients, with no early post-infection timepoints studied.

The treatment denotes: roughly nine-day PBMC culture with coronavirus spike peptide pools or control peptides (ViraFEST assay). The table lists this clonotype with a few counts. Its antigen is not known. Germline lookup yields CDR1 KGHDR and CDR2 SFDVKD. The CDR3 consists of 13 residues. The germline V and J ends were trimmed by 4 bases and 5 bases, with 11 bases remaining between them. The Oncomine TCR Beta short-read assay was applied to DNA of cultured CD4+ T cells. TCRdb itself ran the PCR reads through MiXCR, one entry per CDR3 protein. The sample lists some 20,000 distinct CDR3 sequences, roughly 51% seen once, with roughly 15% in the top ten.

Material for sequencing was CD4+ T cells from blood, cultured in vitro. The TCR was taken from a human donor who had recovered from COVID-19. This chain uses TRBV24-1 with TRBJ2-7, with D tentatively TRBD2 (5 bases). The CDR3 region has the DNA TGTGCCACCAGTGACCCCGTGAGGGACGAGCAGTACTTC. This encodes CATSDPVRDEQYF.